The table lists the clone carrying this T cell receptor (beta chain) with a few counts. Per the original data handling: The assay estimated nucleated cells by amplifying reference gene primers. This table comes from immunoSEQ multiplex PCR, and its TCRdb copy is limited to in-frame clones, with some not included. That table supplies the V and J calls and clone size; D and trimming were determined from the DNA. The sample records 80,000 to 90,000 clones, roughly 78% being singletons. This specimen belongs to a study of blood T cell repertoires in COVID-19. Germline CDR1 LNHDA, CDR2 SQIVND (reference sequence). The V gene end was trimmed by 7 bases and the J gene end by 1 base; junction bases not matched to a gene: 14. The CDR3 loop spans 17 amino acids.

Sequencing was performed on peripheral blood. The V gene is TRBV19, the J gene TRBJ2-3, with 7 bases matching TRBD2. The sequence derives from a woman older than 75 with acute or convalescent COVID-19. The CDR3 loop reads CASKSGELLRGTDTQYF. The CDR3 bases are TGTGCCAGTAAAAGCGGGGAGCTATTGCGGGGCACAGATACGCAGTATTTT.